Below, one T cell receptor (beta chain) is given with its context. Antigen unknown. Separation from the approximately 710-subject first cohort characterized the roughly 110-subject validation cohort, to which the donors belonged. This sample is drawn from a study of cytomegalovirus exposure and HLA in healthy donors. Sequenced by immunoSEQ multiplex PCR; TCRdb stores in-frame clones only, minus some. The table records roughly 59,000 clones, around 93% of them present only once. Germline V gene lookup returns CDR1 SGHRS and CDR2 YFSETQ. Losses at the gene ends were 0 bases for V and 10 bases for J; bases not matched to a gene: 10. The CDR3 covers 15 residues. Study observations and caveats: Some TCR beta chains (around 160 of them) were listed as cytomegalovirus-associated. It was found in a later analysis that first-cohort TCR clusters tended to co-occur in the 95 to 150 validation repertoires. In vitro confirmation showed a few CMV-associated chains to be CMV antigen specific.

This sequence was found in a woman under 30 in good health and CMV-seropositive. This chain links TRBV5-1 with TRBJ2-1; TRBD1 matches 7 bases. The specimen was PBMCs. The CDR3 nucleotides are TGCGCCAGCAGCTTGGGGCAGGGGGAAACACAGGAGCAGTTCTTC. It codes for CASSLGQGETQEQFF.